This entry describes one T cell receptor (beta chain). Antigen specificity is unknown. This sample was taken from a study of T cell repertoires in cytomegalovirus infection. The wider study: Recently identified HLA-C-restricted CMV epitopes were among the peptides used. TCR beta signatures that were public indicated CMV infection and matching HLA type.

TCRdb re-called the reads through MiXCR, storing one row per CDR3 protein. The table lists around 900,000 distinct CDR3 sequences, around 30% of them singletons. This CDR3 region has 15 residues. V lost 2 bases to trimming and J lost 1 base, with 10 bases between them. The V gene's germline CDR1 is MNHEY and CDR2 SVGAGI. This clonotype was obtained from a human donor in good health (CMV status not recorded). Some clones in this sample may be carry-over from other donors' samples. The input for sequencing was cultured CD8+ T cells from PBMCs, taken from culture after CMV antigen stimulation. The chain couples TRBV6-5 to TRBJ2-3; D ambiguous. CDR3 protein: CASSYGSHRTDTQYF. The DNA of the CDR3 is TGTGCCAGCAGTTACGGCAGCCACCGCACAGATACGCAGTATTTT.